This record looks at one TCR beta chain sequence and its context. The data belong to a study of blood T cell repertoires in COVID-19. This table comes from immunoSEQ multiplex PCR, and its TCRdb copy is limited to in-frame clones, with some not included. The data contain roughly 190,000 clones, about 77% of them singletons. V lost 0 bases, J lost 7 bases, and 10 bases stayed unmatched. The length of the CDR3 is 17 residues. Germline CDR1 and CDR2: SGHDT and YYEEEE. What was sequenced was PBMCs or T cells enriched from blood (not recorded which). This sequence joins TRBV5-6 and TRBJ1-6; TRBD1 agrees at 7 bases. This TCR came from a woman aged 45-59 years with acute COVID-19. The CDR3 region is CASSLEEGGRPNSPLHF. The CDR3 DNA is TGTGCCAGCAGCTTGGAGGAAGGGGGCAGACCGAATTCACCCCTCCACTTT.